The 32 T cell receptor beta chains below all came from one sample that was sequenced in a study of CD8 T cells in ankylosing spondylitis. TCRdb reanalysed the 5' RACE reads using MiXCR and keeps one entry per CDR3 protein. The sample contains 200,000 to 250,000 distinct CDR3 sequences, around 25% of which appear only once. The material sequenced was blood, either unsorted or a sorted T cell fraction (not recorded which). These receptors were taken from a male donor with ankylosing spondylitis or in good health (not recorded which).

Points on this clonotype: One junction end does not reproduce the germline sequence, and a read error may be involved. The chain combines TRBV5-1 with TRBJ1-1; 10 nucleotides match TRBD1. The germline gives CDR1 SGHRS, CDR2 YFSETQ. This CDR3 is built from 14 residues. CDR3 in DNA: TGCGCCAGCAGCCCGGGACAGGGGAACCCTGAAGCTTTCTTT. Protein: CASSPGQGNPEAFF. The full variable domain, in which reference TRBV5-1 and TRBJ1-1 provide the parts outside the CDR3, is KAGVTQTPRYLIKTRGQQVTLSCSPISGHRSVSWYQQTPGQGLQFLFEYFSETQRNKGNFPGRFSGRQFSNSRSEMNVSTLELGDSALYLCASSPGQGNPEAFFGQGTRLTVV.

This clonotype was recorded many times. The CDR3 spells CASSYSHRGSPLHF. The CDR3 DNA is TGTGCCAGCAGTTACTCTCATCGGGGTTCACCCCTCCACTTT. The chain recombines TRBV6-5 with TRBJ1-6; D is unclear. CDR3 length: 14 amino acids. CDR1 and CDR2 from the germline V gene are MNHEY and SVGAGI. The V end was cut by 0 bases, the J end by 9 bases, with 9 bases between.

This clonotype came up many times. The chain combines TRBV20-1 with TRBJ2-1, with no clear D. V lost 0 bases and J lost 4, with 4 bases in between. This CDR3 spans 12 amino acids. Per germline, CDR1 DFQATT and CDR2 SNEGSKA (reference sequence). The CDR3 protein is CSAREMYNEQFF. The CDR3 DNA is TGCAGTGCTAGAGAGATGTACAATGAGCAGTTCTTC.

The table lists this clonotype with many counts. The rearrangement links TRBV6-5 to TRBJ2-2, with D unclear. Looked up from germline, CDR1 is MNHEY and CDR2 is SVGAGI. V lost 3 bases and J 0 bases, leaving 8 bases between the germline ends. The CDR3 is 15 amino acids. The CDR3: CASSYSRTNTGELFF. The CDR3 DNA reads TGTGCCAGCAGTTATAGCAGAACGAACACCGGGGAGCTGTTTTTT.

The table lists this clonotype with many counts. The gene calls are TRBV20-1 and TRBJ1-6; tentatively, D is TRBD1 (6 bases). Deletions cut 0 bases from V and 8 bases from J, with 17 bases between. Germline V gene lookup returns CDR1 DFQATT and CDR2 SNEGSKA (reference sequence). This CDR3 is built from 16 residues. The CDR3 sequence: CSAREGGASRDSPLHF. The CDR3 region has the DNA TGCAGTGCTAGAGAGGGGGGGGCGTCACGGGATTCACCCCTCCACTTT.

This clonotype showed up many times. The chain joins TRBV4-1 to TRBJ2-3; 16 nucleotides line up with TRBD2. The CDR3 loop spans 16 amino acids. V dropped 4 bases and J dropped 4; count of bases not matched to a gene: 2. The germline CDR1 and CDR2 sequences are MGHRA and YSYEKL. The CDR3 DNA reads TGCGCCAGCAGCCCGGGACTAGCGGGAGGGGCAGATACGCAGTATTTT. This encodes CASSPGLAGGADTQYF.

This clonotype was detected many times. The V gene is TRBV18, the J gene TRBJ2-7; tentatively, D is TRBD1 or TRBD2 (5 bases each). CDR3 length equals 15 residues. The germline CDR1 and CDR2 sequences are KGHSH and LQKENI. The V end was cut by 2 bases, the J end by 2 bases, with 13 bases between. The CDR3 is CASSPVGTLAYEQYF. Here the CDR3 DNA reads TGTGCCAGCTCACCAGTGGGGACCTTGGCCTACGAGCAGTACTTC. Full variable domain (outside the CDR3, taken from reference TRBV18 and TRBJ2-7): NAGVMQNPRHLVRRRGQEARLRCSPMKGHSHVYWYRQLPEEGLKFMVYLQKENIIDESGMPKERFSAEFPKEGPSILRIQQVVRGDSAAYFCASSPVGTLAYEQYFGPGTRLTVT.

The chain recombines TRBV29-1 with TRBJ2-1, with D unresolved. The CDR3 covers 14 residues. The V gene's germline CDR1 is SQVTM and CDR2 ANQGSEA. With 2 bases removed from V and 7 bases from J, the gap between germline ends came to 15 bases. CDR3 protein: CSVEPRPKFNEQFF. DNA of the CDR3: TGCAGCGTTGAACCTCGCCCGAAGTTTAATGAGCAGTTCTTC.

This clonotype has a handful of counts. V gene TRBV12-3 or TRBV12-4 combines with J gene TRBJ2-3, with 10 nucleotides matching TRBD2. This CDR3 is built from 14 residues. V lost 6 bases to trimming and J lost 3 bases; unmatched junction nucleotides: 3. This CDR3 is CASRGSGRTDTQYF. The CDR3 nucleotides read TGTGCCAGCAGGGGTAGCGGGAGGACAGATACGCAGTATTTT.

The V and J genes are TRBV2 and TRBJ2-1; 7 bases map to TRBD2. The germline CDR1 and CDR2 sequences are SNHLY and FYNNEI. The J segment lost 6 bases and the V segment lost 4 bases, leaving 15 bases of the junction unmatched. This CDR3 has 17 amino acids. The CDR3: CASSVRGASGAGNEQFF. DNA for the CDR3: TGTGCCAGCAGTGTAAGAGGGGCTAGCGGTGCCGGCAATGAGCAGTTCTTC.

This clonotype was found once. The V call is TRBV4-2, the J call TRBJ2-7, with TRBD2 matching over 10 bases. The CDR3 loop spans 18 amino acids. Germline V gene sequence: CDR1 LGHNA, CDR2 YNFKEQ. The junction had 11 bases not matched to a gene; V was cut back by 0 bases and J by 3 bases. The DNA for the CDR3 is TGTGCCAGCAGCCAAGATCCCGGGGCTAGCGGGAGAGGCTACGAGCAGTACTTC. This codes for CASSQDPGASGRGYEQYF.

The rearrangement uses TRBV29-1 and TRBJ2-3, with 7 bases matching TRBD2. Germline-derived CDR1 and CDR2 are SQVTM and ANQGSEA. The CDR3 is made up of 14 amino acids. After removal of 7 bases from V and 2 bases from J, the junction contained 9 bases not matched to a gene. The CDR3 protein is CSAIPGLHTDTQYF. The CDR3 region has the DNA TGCAGCGCTATCCCGGGACTACACACAGATACGCAGTATTTT.

The chain joins TRBV20-1 to TRBJ2-3; TRBD2 matches 7 bases. This CDR3 comprises 14 residues. CDR1 is DFQATT and CDR2 is SNEGSKA in the germline V gene (reference sequence). The J segment lost 2 bases and the V segment lost 8 bases, leaving 10 bases of the junction unmatched. In DNA, the CDR3 is TGCAGTCGGGAGGAACCCGCACACACAGATACGCAGTATTTT. This gives the protein CSREEPAHTDTQYF.

There are many counts of this clonotype. The CDR3 coding sequence is TGTGCCAGCAGCCAAGTTCTAGCGGGGAACACCGGGGAGCTGTTTTTT. Translated, it gives CASSQVLAGNTGELFF. The chain couples TRBV4-2 to TRBJ2-2; 8 nucleotides agree with TRBD2. Germline CDR1 reads LGHNA; CDR2 reads YNFKEQ. The J segment lost 1 base and the V segment lost 1 base, leaving 2 bases of the junction unmatched. There are 16 residues in the CDR3.

The table lists this clonotype with many counts. The V and J genes are TRBV27 and TRBJ1-5; no reliable D call. Trimming pared 3 bases from V and 5 bases from J, leaving 5 bases between. CDR1 is MNHEY, CDR2 SMNVEV, per germline (reference sequence). The CDR3 loop spans 12 amino acids. The DNA for the CDR3 is TGTGCCAGCAGTTTTGTTGATCAGCCCCAGCATTTT. Translated, it gives CASSFVDQPQHF.

This CDR3 is CSAREGGNSPLHF. The CDR3 DNA reads as TGCAGTGCTAGAGAAGGAGGCAATTCACCCCTCCACTTT. The chain joins TRBV20-1 to TRBJ1-6, with D unclear. Germline CDR1 and CDR2: DFQATT and SNEGSKA (reference sequence). V was clipped by 0 bases and J by 7 bases, with 7 bases between them. The CDR3 length is 13 residues.

This clonotype appeared a few times. The chain carries TRBV20-1 and TRBJ2-3; 13 bases are shared with TRBD2. Germline assignment: CDR1 DFQATT and CDR2 SNEGSKA (reference sequence). Germline trimming cut 1 base from V and 4 bases from J; bases unmatched to any gene: 2. CDR3 length: 15 amino acids. The CDR3 nucleotides read TGCAGTGCTAGAGGACTAGCGGGAGGACCAGATACGCAGTATTTT. It encodes CSARGLAGGPDTQYF.

This clonotype was seen repeatedly, ten times or more. The gene calls are TRBV27 and TRBJ2-3; 7 nucleotides match TRBD1. V lost 5 bases and J lost 2; bases outside the gene matches: 7. CDR1 is MNHEY, CDR2 SMNVEV, per germline (reference sequence). CDR3 length: 15 amino acids. The CDR3 sequence: CASSIRDSYTDTQYF. CDR3 bases: TGTGCCAGCAGTATCAGGGACAGCTACACAGATACGCAGTATTTT.

This clonotype was seen ten or more times. J is TRBJ2-5 and V is TRBV20-1; D not resolved. Trimming pared 3 bases from V and 3 bases from J, leaving 11 bases between. CDR3 length: 13 residues. Germline V gives CDR1 DFQATT, CDR2 SNEGSKA (reference sequence). The CDR3 DNA follows: TGCAGTGCTAGGAACGACGCCGAAGAGACCCAGTACTTC. The encoded protein is CSARNDAEETQYF.

This clonotype was seen many times. The V gene is TRBV14, the J gene TRBJ2-1, with 9 positions matching TRBD1. The CDR3 runs to 13 residues. Germline lookup yields CDR1 SGHDN and CDR2 FVKESK. V shed 0 bases and J 15 bases; nucleotides not matched to a gene: 6. DNA of the CDR3: TGTGCCAGCAGCCAAGATAGTACAGGGGGCCCGTTCTTC. The encoded protein is CASSQDSTGGPFF.

The rearrangement uses TRBV7-6 and TRBJ2-5, with 7 nucleotides matching TRBD1. The germline V gene has CDR1 SGHVS and CDR2 FNYEAQ. The CDR3 is 17 amino acids. Unmatched junction bases numbered 19, after V lost 7 bases and J lost 5 bases. The CDR3 region is CASTIEAGGVVGETQYF. The CDR3 nucleotides read TGTGCCAGCACCATAGAGGCAGGGGGAGTAGTAGGGGAGACCCAGTACTTC.

This clonotype showed up many times. J is TRBJ1-5 and V is TRBV28; 7 nucleotides agree with TRBD1. The V gene end was trimmed by 6 bases and the J gene end by 6 bases; junction bases not matched to a gene: 2. This CDR3 region has 12 residues. Per germline, CDR1 MDHEN and CDR2 SYDVKM. The CDR3 here is CASRTGRQPQHF. CDR3 DNA sequence: TGTGCCAGCAGGACAGGGCGTCAGCCCCAGCATTTT.

The rearrangement joins TRBV6-1 to TRBJ2-3; weak D call: TRBD2 (5 bases). This CDR3 has 14 amino acids. Germline V gene data show CDR1 as MNHNS and CDR2 as SASEGT. V gave up 6 bases and J gave up 2 bases, with 12 bases separating them. For the CDR3, the DNA is TGTGCCAGCAGAAGAGAGGGTACCACAGATACGCAGTATTTT. It yields the protein CASRREGTTDTQYF.

This chain uses TRBV19 with TRBJ2-2, with TRBD2 identical over 10 bases. CDR1 and CDR2 (germline): LNHDA, SQIVND (reference sequence). J gave up 7 bases and V 3 bases, and 8 bases lay outside the gene matches. The CDR3 consists of 16 residues. CDR3 amino acids: CASSMRPSGSNGELFF. The DNA of the CDR3 is TGTGCCAGTAGTATGCGGCCTAGCGGGAGTAACGGGGAGCTGTTTTTT.

This clonotype was seen only a few times. This chain connects TRBV20-1 to TRBJ2-3, with 9 bases identical to TRBD2. This CDR3 contains 18 residues. Trimming cost V 6 bases and J 2 bases; bases outside gene matches: 18. Germline V gene lookup returns CDR1 DFQATT and CDR2 SNEGSKA (reference sequence). CDR3 sequence: CSAQGPSGTASYTDTQYF. CDR3 bases: TGCAGTGCCCAGGGTCCTAGCGGGACCGCCTCCTACACAGATACGCAGTATTTT.

This clonotype was found a few times. The chain is built from TRBV3-1 and TRBJ2-7, with 9 bases aligning to TRBD1. The CDR3 runs to 14 residues. Germline V gene lookup returns CDR1 LGHDT and CDR2 YNNKEL (reference sequence). The trim removed 2 bases at V and 6 bases at J, leaving 5 bases unmatched. The CDR3 DNA follows: TGTGCCAGCAGCCAACGACAGGGGGAGAGCGAGCAGTACTTC. Amino acid sequence: CASSQRQGESEQYF.

This clonotype was observed many times. The chain recombines TRBV12-3 or TRBV12-4 with TRBJ1-1; 8 bases match TRBD1. The CDR3 consists of 14 residues. The V gene end was trimmed by 6 bases and the J gene end by 4 bases; junction bases not matched to a gene: 7. The CDR3 region has the DNA TGTGCCAGCAGAAGAGACAGGGGAGGCACTGAAGCTTTCTTT. This gives the protein CASRRDRGGTEAFF.

This clonotype was counted at least ten times. The gene calls are TRBV6-6 and TRBJ1-2, with D tentatively TRBD1 (5 bases). The V end was cut by 0 bases, the J end by 6 bases, with 8 bases between. This CDR3 contains 13 residues. From germline, CDR1 is MNHNY and CDR2 SVGAGI (reference sequence). The CDR3: CASSYSGGDGYTF. For the CDR3, the DNA is TGTGCCAGCAGTTACTCTGGGGGGGATGGCTACACCTTC.

This clonotype came up many times. This chain joins TRBV5-1 and TRBJ2-6, with D hard to call. V shed 0 bases and J shed 0 bases, with 7 bases lying between them. There are 16 residues in the CDR3. CDR1 is SGHRS and CDR2 is YFSETQ in the germline V gene. The CDR3 coding sequence is TGCGCCAGCAGCTTGGACTGGAGCTCTGGGGCCAACGTCCTGACTTTC. Translation: CASSLDWSSGANVLTF.

In regard to this clonotype: Since a much larger clone is just one base distant, this may be a read error. The V call is TRBV28, the J call TRBJ2-3; TRBD2 agrees at 8 bases. The length of the CDR3 is 15 residues. The germline V gene has CDR1 MDHEN and CDR2 SYDVKM. V lost 8 bases and J lost 5; bases outside the gene matches: 12. DNA for the CDR3: TGTGCCAGCTGTTCCCCGGGGGGGGCGAAAGATACGCAGTATTTT. Translation gives CASCSPGGAKDTQYF.

The J gene is TRBJ1-2, the V gene TRBV6-5; perhaps TRBD1 as D (5 bases). The V and J ends lost 2 bases and 2 bases respectively, with 15 bases between them. Germline V CDR1 and CDR2: MNHEY, SVGAGI. The CDR3 totals 16 residues. CDR3 sequence (DNA): TGTGCCAGCAGTTACGGCAGCGGGGGTAGGAACTATGGCTACACCTTC. Protein product: CASSYGSGGRNYGYTF.

At least ten counts were recorded for this clonotype. The V call is TRBV5-1, the J call TRBJ2-3; 8 bases agree with TRBD2. CDR1 and CDR2 (germline): SGHRS, YFSETQ. V trimming: 4 bases; J trimming: 6 bases; junction bases outside the gene matches: 10. CDR3 length: 15 residues. CDR3 region: CASSTSGQRADTQYF. In nucleotides, the CDR3 is TGCGCCAGCAGCACTAGCGGCCAAAGGGCCGATACGCAGTATTTT.